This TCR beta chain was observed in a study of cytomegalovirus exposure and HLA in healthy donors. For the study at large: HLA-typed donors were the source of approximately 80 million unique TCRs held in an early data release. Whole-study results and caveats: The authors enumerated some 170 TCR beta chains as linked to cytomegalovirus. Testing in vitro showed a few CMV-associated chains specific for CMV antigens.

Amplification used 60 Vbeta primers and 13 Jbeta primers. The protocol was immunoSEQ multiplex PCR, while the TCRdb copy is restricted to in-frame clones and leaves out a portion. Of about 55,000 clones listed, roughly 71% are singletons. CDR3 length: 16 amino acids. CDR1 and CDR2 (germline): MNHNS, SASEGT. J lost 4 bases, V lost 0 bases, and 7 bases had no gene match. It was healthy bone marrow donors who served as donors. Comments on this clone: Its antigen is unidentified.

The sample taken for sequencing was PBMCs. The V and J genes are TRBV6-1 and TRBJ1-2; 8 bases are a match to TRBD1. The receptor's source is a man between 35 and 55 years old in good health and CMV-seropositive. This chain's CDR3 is CASSEALLGQGYGYTF. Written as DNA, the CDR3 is TGTGCCAGCAGTGAAGCGCTTCTAGGACAGGGCTATGGCTACACCTTC.